These 8 T cell receptor beta chains came from one sample sequenced in a study of blood T cell repertoires in COVID-19. This table comes from immunoSEQ multiplex PCR, and its TCRdb copy is limited to in-frame clones, with some not included. This table holds some 180,000 clones, 82% found once. The sequencing input was PBMCs or T cells enriched from blood (not recorded which). These receptors all stem from a woman aged 55-70 years with acute COVID-19.

The V gene is TRBV28, the J gene TRBJ2-7; 9 bases agree with TRBD2. Germline CDR1 and CDR2: MDHEN and SYDVKM. The CDR3 totals 16 residues. The trim removed 2 bases at V and 3 bases at J, leaving 8 bases unmatched. This CDR3 reads CASSLVTSGHVYEQYV. In DNA form, the CDR3 reads TGTGCCAGCAGTTTAGTTACTAGCGGGCACGTCTACGAGCAGTACGTC.

The gene calls are TRBV5-4 and TRBJ2-2; TRBD1 is a possible D gene (6 bases). CDR3 size: 16 residues. Deletions cut 1 base from V and 4 bases from J, with 14 bases between. Germline CDR1 reads SGHNT; CDR2 reads YYREEE (reference sequence). The CDR3 nucleotides are TGTGCCAGCAGCTTGTTAGGTTTAGGGGGCACCGGGGAGCTGTTTTTT. Amino acids: CASSLLGLGGTGELFF.

V and J are TRBV27 and TRBJ1-5; D is perhaps TRBD1 (5 bases). This CDR3 region has 15 residues. V was clipped by 2 bases and J by 2 bases, with 10 bases between them. Germline assignment: CDR1 MNHEY and CDR2 SMNVEV (reference sequence). The CDR3 spells CASSLRLTGNQPQHF. CDR3 nucleotides: TGTGCCAGCAGTTTACGTCTGACAGGCAATCAGCCCCAGCATTTT.

J is TRBJ1-3 and V is TRBV5-6; the D is unclear. CDR1 is SGHDT and CDR2 is YYEEEE in the germline V gene. V lost 4 bases, J lost 2 bases, and 13 bases lay in between. CDR3 length: 15 residues. The CDR3 DNA is TGTGCCAGCAGCACCCGGTCCTTGGCTGGAAACACCATATATTTT. Protein sequence: CASSTRSLAGNTIYF.

This sequence joins TRBV4-1 and TRBJ2-7, with 11 bases identical to TRBD2. The trim removed 2 bases at V and 7 bases at J, leaving 19 bases unmatched. Germline CDR1 and CDR2: MGHRA and YSYEKL. CDR3 length: 19 residues. CDR3: CASSQRSGRGLADYGEQYF. CDR3 nucleotide sequence: TGCGCCAGCAGCCAACGATCGGGTCGGGGACTAGCGGACTATGGTGAGCAGTACTTC.

The V gene is TRBV29-1, the J gene TRBJ2-3; 11 positions agree with TRBD2. With 1 base clipped from V and 4 bases from J, the junction kept 1 base outside the gene matches. CDR3 length: 14 residues. Germline loops: CDR1 SQVTM, CDR2 ANQGSEA. The CDR3 DNA reads TGCAGCGTTGAAGCTAGCGGGAGGCCAGATACGCAGTATTTT. Its protein is CSVEASGRPDTQYF.

The V and J genes are TRBV6-2 or TRBV6-3 and TRBJ2-5; possibly TRBD2 for D (7 bases). This CDR3 region has 15 residues. Germline V gene sequence: CDR1 MNHEY, CDR2 SVGEGT. The V end was cut by 5 bases, the J end by 3 bases, with 16 bases between. The chain's CDR3 is CASSGRGDTKETQYF. For the CDR3, the DNA is TGTGCCAGCAGTGGACGGGGGGACACCAAAGAGACCCAGTACTTC.

The chain recombines TRBV11-2 with TRBJ2-3, with a weak D call TRBD2 (7 bases). Trimming cost V 4 bases and J 6 bases, with 17 bases left between them. This CDR3 has 15 amino acids. CDR1 and CDR2 from the germline V gene are SGHAT and FQNNGV. As DNA, the CDR3 is TGTGCCAGCAGCTGGGAGGGGGGCCCAGGGGATACGCAGTATTTT. It specifies CASSWEGGPGDTQYF.